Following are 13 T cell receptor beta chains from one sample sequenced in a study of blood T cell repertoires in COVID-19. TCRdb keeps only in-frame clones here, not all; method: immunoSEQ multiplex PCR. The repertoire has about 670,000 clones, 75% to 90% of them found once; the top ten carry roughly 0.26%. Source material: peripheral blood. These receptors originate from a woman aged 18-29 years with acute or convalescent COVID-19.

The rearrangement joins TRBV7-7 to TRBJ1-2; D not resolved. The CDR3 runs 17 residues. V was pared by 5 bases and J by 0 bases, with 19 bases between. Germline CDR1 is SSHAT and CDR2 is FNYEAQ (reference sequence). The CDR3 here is CASSPRHLLLSNYGYTF. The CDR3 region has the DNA TGTGCCAGCAGCCCCAGACATCTTCTCCTTTCTAACTATGGCTACACCTTC.

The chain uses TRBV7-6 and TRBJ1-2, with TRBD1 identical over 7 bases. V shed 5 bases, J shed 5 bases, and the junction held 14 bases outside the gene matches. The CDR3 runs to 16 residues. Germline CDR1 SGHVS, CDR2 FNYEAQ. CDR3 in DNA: TGTGCCAGCAGCGCCTTCCGACAGGGCGGTCCTTATGGCTACACCTTC. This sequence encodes CASSAFRQGGPYGYTF. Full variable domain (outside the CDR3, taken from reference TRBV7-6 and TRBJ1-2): GAGVSQSPRYKVTKRGQDVALRCDPISGHVSLYWYRQALGQGPEFLTYFNYEAQQDKSGLPNDRFSAERPEGSISTLTIQRTEQRDSAMYRCASSAFRQGGPYGYTFGSGTRLTVV.

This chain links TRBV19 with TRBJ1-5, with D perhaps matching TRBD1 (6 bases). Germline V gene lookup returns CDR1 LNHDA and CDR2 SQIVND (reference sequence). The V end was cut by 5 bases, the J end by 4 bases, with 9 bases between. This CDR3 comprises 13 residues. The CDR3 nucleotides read TGTGCCAGTAGTTACACAGGGAATCAGCCCCAGCATTTT. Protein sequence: CASSYTGNQPQHF.

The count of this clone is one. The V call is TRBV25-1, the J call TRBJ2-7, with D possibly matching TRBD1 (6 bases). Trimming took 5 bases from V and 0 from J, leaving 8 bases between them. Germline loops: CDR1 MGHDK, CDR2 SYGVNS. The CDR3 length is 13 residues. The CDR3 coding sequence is TGTGCCAGCAGTCCCAGGGGCTCCTACGAGCAGTACTTC. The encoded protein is CASSPRGSYEQYF.

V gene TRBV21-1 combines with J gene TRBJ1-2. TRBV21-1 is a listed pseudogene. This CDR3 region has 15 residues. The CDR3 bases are TGTGCCAGCAGCAACCCCTCGGAGGGCTACTATGGCTACACCTTC. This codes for CASSNPSEGYYGYTF.

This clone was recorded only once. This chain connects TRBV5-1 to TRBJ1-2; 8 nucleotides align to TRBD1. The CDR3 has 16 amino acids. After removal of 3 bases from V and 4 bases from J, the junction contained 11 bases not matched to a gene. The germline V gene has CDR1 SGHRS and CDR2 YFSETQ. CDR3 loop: CASSSDKQGVGYGYTF. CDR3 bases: TGCGCCAGCAGCTCGGATAAACAGGGGGTTGGCTATGGCTACACCTTC.

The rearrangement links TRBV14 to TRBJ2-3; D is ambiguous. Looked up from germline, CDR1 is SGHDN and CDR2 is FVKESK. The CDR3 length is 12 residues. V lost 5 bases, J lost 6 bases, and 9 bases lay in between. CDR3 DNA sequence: TGTGCCAGCAGCGCAGTGTACGATACGCAGTATTTT. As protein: CASSAVYDTQYF.

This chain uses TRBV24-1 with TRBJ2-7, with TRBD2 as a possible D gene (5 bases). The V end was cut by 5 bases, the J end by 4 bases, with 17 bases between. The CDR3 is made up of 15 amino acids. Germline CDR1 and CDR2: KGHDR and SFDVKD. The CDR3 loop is CATSAPGSSGYEQYF. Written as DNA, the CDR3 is TGTGCCACCAGTGCCCCGGGGTCCTCAGGTTACGAGCAGTACTTC.

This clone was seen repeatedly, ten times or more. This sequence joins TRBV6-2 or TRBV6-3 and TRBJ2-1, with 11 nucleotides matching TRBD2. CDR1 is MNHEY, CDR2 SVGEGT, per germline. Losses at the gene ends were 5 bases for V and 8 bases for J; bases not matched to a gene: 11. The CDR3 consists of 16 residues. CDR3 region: CASSLISGGAIDEQFF. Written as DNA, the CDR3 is TGTGCCAGCAGTCTTATTAGCGGGGGGGCCATCGATGAGCAGTTCTTC.

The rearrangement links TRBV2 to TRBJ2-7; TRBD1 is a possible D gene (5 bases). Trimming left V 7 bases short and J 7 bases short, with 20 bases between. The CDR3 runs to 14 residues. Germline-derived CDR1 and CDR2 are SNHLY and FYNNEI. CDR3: CASKFGQGAWEQYF. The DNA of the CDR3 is TGTGCCAGCAAGTTCGGGCAGGGTGCCTGGGAGCAGTACTTC.

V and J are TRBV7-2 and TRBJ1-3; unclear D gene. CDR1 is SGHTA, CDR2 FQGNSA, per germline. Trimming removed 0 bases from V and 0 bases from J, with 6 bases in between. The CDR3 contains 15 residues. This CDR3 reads CASSLAASSGNTIYF. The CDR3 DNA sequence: TGTGCCAGCAGCTTAGCGGCCAGCTCTGGAAACACCATATATTTT.

The CDR3 spells CAARTVNNSGNTIYF. The DNA for the CDR3 is TGTGCCGCCAGGACAGTGAATAACTCTGGAAACACCATATATTTT. This chain connects TRBV10-3 to TRBJ1-3; a weak D match, TRBD1 (6 bases). Germline-derived CDR1 and CDR2 are ENHRY and SYGVKD. CDR3 length: 15 amino acids. Deletions cut 11 bases from V and 0 bases from J, with 17 bases between.

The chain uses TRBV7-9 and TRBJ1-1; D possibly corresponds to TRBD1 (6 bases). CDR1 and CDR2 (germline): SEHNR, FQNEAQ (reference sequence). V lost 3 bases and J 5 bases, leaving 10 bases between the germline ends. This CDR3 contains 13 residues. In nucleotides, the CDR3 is TGTGCCAGCAGCTTTAGGGGGGGTACTGAAGCTTTCTTT. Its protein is CASSFRGGTEAFF. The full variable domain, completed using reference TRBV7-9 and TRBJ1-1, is DTGVSQNPRHKITKRGQNVTFRCDPISEHNRLYWYRQTLGQGPEFLTYFQNEAQLEKSRLLSDRFSAERPKGSFSTLEIQRTEQGDSAMYLCASSFRGGTEAFFGQGTRLTVV.